These 27 T cell receptor beta chains were sequenced from one sample in a study of memory CD4+ T cells and cytomegalovirus serostatus. Single viable CD3+CD4+CD8-CD45RO+ cells were sorted as the memory CD4+ T cells. Clones were read by immunoSEQ multiplex PCR, and TCRdb kept only the in-frame ones, dropping some. The table has 45,000 to 65,000 clones, about 79% seen once. The sequencing sample was made of memory CD4+ T cells from blood. These receptors originate from an adult in good health and CMV-seronegative.

J is TRBJ2-3 and V is TRBV7-9; D remains unclear. This CDR3 contains 15 residues. Germline CDR1 is SEHNR and CDR2 is FQNEAQ (reference sequence). V dropped 3 bases and J dropped 2 bases, with 12 bases sitting between them. The CDR3 DNA sequence: TGTGCCAGCAGCTTTTCGAATGGGGACACAGATACGCAGTATTTT. Translation gives CASSFSNGDTDTQYF.

CDR3 in DNA: TGTGCCACCAGCAGCGGGGTTCGGGAGCAGTACTTC. This translates into CATSSGVREQYF. The V gene is TRBV15, the J gene TRBJ2-7, with a tentative D call TRBD2 (5 bases). CDR1 and CDR2 (germline): LNHNV, YYDKDF (reference sequence). Trimming stripped 3 bases from V and 7 bases from J, with 10 bases between. There are 12 residues in the CDR3.

This chain links TRBV5-5 with TRBJ1-2, with D unclear. Germline V gene data show CDR1 as SGHKS and CDR2 as YYEKEE (reference sequence). V was pared by 4 bases and J by 2 bases, with 15 bases between. CDR3 size: 15 residues. CDR3 nucleotide sequence: TGTGCCAGCAGCCCACAAATTAACATGAACTATGGCTACACCTTC. Its protein product is CASSPQINMNYGYTF.

The chain links TRBV16 to TRBJ2-2; D gene ambiguous. V lost 4 bases to trimming and J lost 6 bases, with 6 bases between them. Germline CDR1 is KGHSY and CDR2 is FQNENV. This CDR3 is 12 amino acids long. The CDR3, as DNA: TGTGCCAGCAGCCTAGAGGCCGGGGAGCTGTTTTTT. The encoded protein is CASSLEAGELFF.

J is TRBJ1-1 and V is TRBV23-1; no clear D gene. TRBV23-1 is an ORF for which the function is uncertain. The CDR3 loop spans 12 amino acids. Trimming cost V 0 bases and J 8 bases, with 7 bases left between them. CDR3 protein: CASSQSMVEAFF. CDR3 DNA: TGCGCCAGCAGTCAATCGATGGTAGAAGCTTTCTTT.

Only one count was recorded for this clone. The chain joins TRBV6-6 to TRBJ2-2, with D unresolved. Germline loops: CDR1 MNHNY, CDR2 SVGAGI (reference sequence). The CDR3 runs to 15 residues. The V end was cut by 6 bases, the J end by 1 base, with 12 bases between. CDR3 nucleotide sequence: TGTGCCAGCAGCCCCTGGGCAGGGAACACCGGGGAGCTGTTTTTT. Its translation is CASSPWAGNTGELFF.

This clone came up a few times. The gene calls are TRBV27 and TRBJ2-2; TRBD2 is a possible D gene (5 bases). This CDR3 spans 15 amino acids. CDR1 MNHEY and CDR2 SMNVEV come from the germline V gene (reference sequence). Trimming shortened V by 5 bases and J by 6 bases, and 16 bases separated the two germline ends. This CDR3 is CASSPRRGRAGELFF. As DNA, the CDR3 is TGTGCCAGCAGTCCTCGACGGGGTAGGGCCGGGGAGCTGTTTTTT.

The gene calls are TRBV18 and TRBJ1-1; D is perhaps TRBD1 (5 bases). V lost 3 bases and J 0 bases, leaving 11 bases between the germline ends. CDR1 is KGHSH and CDR2 is LQKENI in the germline V gene. CDR3 length: 15 amino acids. DNA for the CDR3: TGTGCCAGCTCACCTCGGGACCAGATGAACACTGAAGCTTTCTTT. Translated, it gives CASSPRDQMNTEAFF.

The gene calls are TRBV30 and TRBJ1-3; D not resolved. This CDR3 contains 15 residues. V gave up 0 bases and J gave up 0 bases, with 9 bases separating them. CDR1 is GTSNPN and CDR2 is SVGIG in the germline V gene (reference sequence). The CDR3 spells CAWSVVGNSGNTIYF. The CDR3 DNA reads as TGTGCCTGGAGTGTGGTCGGAAACTCTGGAAACACCATATATTTT.

The CDR3 sequence: CASSVDPDGNYGYTF. The CDR3 nucleotides read TGTGCCAGCAGCGTAGACCCGGACGGTAACTATGGCTACACCTTC. This chain uses TRBV9 with TRBJ1-2; no definite D call. V was cut by 0 bases and J by 1 base, with 10 bases left in between. The CDR3 is 15 amino acids. Germline lookup yields CDR1 SGDLS and CDR2 YYNGEE.

Turning to this clone: A junction boundary mismatches the germline segment, possibly from a read error. The chain recombines TRBV28 with TRBJ1-3, with D possibly TRBD1 on 6 matching bases. CDR1 is MDHEN, CDR2 SYDVKM, per germline. The length of the CDR3 is 12 residues. CDR3 in DNA: TGTGCCAGCAGTTCCCCGACATACAGGGCGGATTTT. This encodes CASSSPTYRADF.

V usage is TRBV10-3 and J usage is TRBJ2-7; D perhaps matches TRBD1 (6 bases). Trimming pared 5 bases from V and 0 bases from J, leaving 11 bases between. CDR3 length equals 14 residues. CDR1 is ENHRY and CDR2 is SYGVKD in the germline V gene. The CDR3 loop is CAISLTGTSYEQYF. The CDR3 DNA follows: TGTGCCATCAGTCTGACAGGAACCTCCTACGAGCAGTACTTC.

The chain recombines TRBV7-9 with TRBJ1-6; a possible D gene is TRBD1 (5 bases). Germline CDR1 and CDR2: SEHNR and FQNEAQ (reference sequence). V was cut by 1 base and J by 7 bases, with 11 bases left in between. This CDR3 spans 15 amino acids. CDR3 loop: CASSLDGTGNSPLHF. The CDR3, as DNA: TGTGCCAGCAGCTTAGACGGCACAGGCAATTCACCCCTCCACTTT. The complete variable domain, with remaining parts taken from reference TRBV7-9 and TRBJ1-6, reads DTGVSQNPRHKITKRGQNVTFRCDPISEHNRLYWYRQTLGQGPEFLTYFQNEAQLEKSRLLSDRFSAERPKGSFSTLEIQRTEQGDSAMYLCASSLDGTGNSPLHFGNGTRLTVT.

The chain links TRBV4-1 to TRBJ2-2, with D unresolved. The V end was cut by 4 bases, the J end by 7 bases, with 7 bases between. This CDR3 is built from 12 residues. Germline V lookup: CDR1 MGHRA, CDR2 YSYEKL. The DNA of the CDR3 is TGCGCCAGCAGCCCCAGTCTCGGGGAGCTGTTTTTT. Translating it yields CASSPSLGELFF.

The J gene is TRBJ1-2, the V gene TRBV5-6; D perhaps matches TRBD1 (6 bases). This CDR3 is built from 13 residues. V was pared by 5 bases and J by 4 bases, with 12 bases between. Germline V gene data show CDR1 as SGHDT and CDR2 as YYEEEE. CDR3 sequence: CASSGRGRYGYTF. The CDR3 nucleotides read TGTGCCAGCAGTGGCAGGGGCCGCTATGGCTACACCTTC.

The chain links TRBV2 to TRBJ1-6; D unclear. Germline CDR1 is SNHLY and CDR2 is FYNNEI. The CDR3 sequence is 14 residues long. Trimming left V 9 bases short and J 0 bases short, with 9 bases between. CDR3 residues: CASKPSSYNSPLHF. CDR3 bases: TGTGCCAGTAAACCGAGCTCCTATAATTCACCCCTCCACTTT.

This clone was picked up a small number of times. The V call is TRBV4-2, the J call TRBJ2-7; 7 bases map to TRBD2. The germline V gene encodes CDR1 LGHNA and CDR2 YNFKEQ. Losses at the gene ends were 0 bases for V and 1 base for J; bases not matched to a gene: 6. The CDR3 has 16 amino acids. The CDR3 protein is CASSQDRSGASYEQYF. The CDR3 DNA sequence: TGTGCCAGCAGCCAAGATCGAAGCGGGGCGTCCTACGAGCAGTACTTC.

This clone has a single count. The rearrangement uses TRBV5-8 and TRBJ1-1, with D unclear. Germline V lookup: CDR1 SGHTS, CDR2 YDEGEE. Trimming left V 0 bases short and J 1 base short, with 10 bases between. This CDR3 has 15 residues. Written as DNA, the CDR3 is TGTGCCAGCAGCTTGGAAATACACCCGAACACTGAAGCTTTCTTT. Amino acids: CASSLEIHPNTEAFF.

This chain joins TRBV19 and TRBJ1-1; possible D gene TRBD1, 5 bases. The V gene's germline CDR1 is LNHDA and CDR2 SQIVND (reference sequence). The CDR3 is 13 amino acids. V was shortened by 2 bases and J by 3 bases, with 7 bases between the two germline ends. CDR3 residues: CASSIRGDTEAFF. DNA for the CDR3: TGTGCCAGTAGTATACGGGGCGACACTGAAGCTTTCTTT.

This sequence joins TRBV5-1 and TRBJ2-1; 8 positions match TRBD1. Germline CDR1 and CDR2: SGHRS and YFSETQ. The CDR3 length is 16 residues. V dropped 0 bases and J dropped 4; count of bases not matched to a gene: 6. This CDR3 is CASSLEGTGRYNEQFF. CDR3 bases: TGCGCCAGCAGCTTGGAGGGGACAGGCAGGTACAATGAGCAGTTCTTC.

The V gene is TRBV2, the J gene TRBJ1-2; D uncertain. Trimming cost V 1 base and J 5 bases, with 5 bases left between them. This CDR3 is 12 amino acids long. Per the germline V gene, CDR1 is SNHLY and CDR2 is FYNNEI. CDR3: CASSEGTYGYTF. Written as DNA, the CDR3 is TGTGCCAGCAGTGAAGGAACTTATGGCTACACCTTC.

The rearrangement links TRBV11-2 to TRBJ2-7; D uncertain. The CDR3 extends over 14 amino acids. The germline V gene encodes CDR1 SGHAT and CDR2 FQNNGV. V was cut by 5 bases and J by 3 bases, with 14 bases left in between. CDR3 coding DNA: TGTGCCAGCAGCCAGACCGTTTACGGCTACGAGCAGTACTTC. Protein: CASSQTVYGYEQYF.

This rearrangement joins TRBV4-2 to TRBJ1-5; maybe TRBD1 (5 bases). Per the germline V gene, CDR1 is LGHNA and CDR2 is YNFKEQ. The V end was cut by 0 bases, the J end by 6 bases, with 12 bases between. The CDR3 has 15 amino acids. The CDR3 protein is CASSQDGDGSQPQHF. As DNA, the CDR3 is TGTGCCAGCAGCCAAGATGGGGACGGCAGTCAGCCCCAGCATTTT.

J is TRBJ1-1 and V is TRBV18; maybe TRBD1 (5 bases). Germline V gene data show CDR1 as KGHSH and CDR2 as LQKENI. With 2 bases removed from V and 2 bases from J, the gap between germline ends came to 15 bases. The CDR3 is 16 residues long. CDR3 residues: CASSPGRQGPNTEAFF. Written as DNA, the CDR3 is TGTGCCAGCTCACCAGGTAGGCAGGGACCCAACACTGAAGCTTTCTTT.

The rearrangement uses TRBV6-5 and TRBJ1-2; D ambiguous. Germline V gene lookup returns CDR1 MNHEY and CDR2 SVGAGI. The CDR3 sequence is 14 residues long. V shed 2 bases and J shed 7 bases, with 14 bases lying between them. CDR3 sequence (DNA): TGTGCCAGCAGTTACAGCCAGGATTTTCTTGGCTACACCTTC. Its translation: CASSYSQDFLGYTF.

The rearrangement links TRBV6-5 to TRBJ1-1; D not certain. The germline gives CDR1 MNHEY, CDR2 SVGAGI. V lost 2 bases, J lost 1 base, and 5 bases lay in between. The CDR3 runs to 13 residues. The CDR3 nucleotides are TGTGCCAGCAGTTACAGCAAGAACACTGAAGCTTTCTTT. This gives the protein CASSYSKNTEAFF.

The chain recombines TRBV5-4 with TRBJ2-2, with TRBD2 matching 12 bases. The CDR3 consists of 17 residues. Unmatched junction bases numbered 8, after V lost 4 bases and J lost 4 bases. The germline V gene encodes CDR1 SGHNT and CDR2 YYREEE (reference sequence). The CDR3 bases are TGTGCCAGCAGCCCTGAACTAGCGGGGGGTGGCACCGGGGAGCTGTTTTTT. As protein: CASSPELAGGGTGELFF.